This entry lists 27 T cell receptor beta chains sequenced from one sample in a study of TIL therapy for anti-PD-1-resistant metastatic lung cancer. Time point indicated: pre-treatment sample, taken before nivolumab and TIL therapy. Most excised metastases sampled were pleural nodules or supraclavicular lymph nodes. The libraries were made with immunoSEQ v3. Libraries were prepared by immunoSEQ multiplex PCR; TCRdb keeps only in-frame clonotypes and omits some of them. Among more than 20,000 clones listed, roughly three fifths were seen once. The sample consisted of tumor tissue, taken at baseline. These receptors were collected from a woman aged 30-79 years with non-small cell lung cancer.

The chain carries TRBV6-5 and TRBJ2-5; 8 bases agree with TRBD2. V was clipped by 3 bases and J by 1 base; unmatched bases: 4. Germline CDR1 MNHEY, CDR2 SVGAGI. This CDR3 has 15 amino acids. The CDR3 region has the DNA TGTGCCAGCAGTTATGCGGGAGGAGTCCAAGAGACCCAGTACTTC. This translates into CASSYAGGVQETQYF.

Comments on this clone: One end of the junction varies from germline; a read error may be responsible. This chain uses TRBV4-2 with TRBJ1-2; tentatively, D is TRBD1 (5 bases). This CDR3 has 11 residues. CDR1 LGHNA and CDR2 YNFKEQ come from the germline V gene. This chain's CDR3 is CASSQGGRQSF. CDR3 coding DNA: TGTGCCAGCAGCCAAGGGGGACGGCAGTCCTTC.

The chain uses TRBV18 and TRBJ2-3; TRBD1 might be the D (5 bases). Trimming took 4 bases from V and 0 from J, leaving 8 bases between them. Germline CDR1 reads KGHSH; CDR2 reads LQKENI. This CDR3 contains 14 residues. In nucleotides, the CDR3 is TGTGCCAGCTCACGACAGCTTAGCACAGATACGCAGTATTTT. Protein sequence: CASSRQLSTDTQYF.

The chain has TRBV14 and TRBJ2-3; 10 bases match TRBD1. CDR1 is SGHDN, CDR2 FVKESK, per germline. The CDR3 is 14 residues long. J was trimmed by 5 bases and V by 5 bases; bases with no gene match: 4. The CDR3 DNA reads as TGTGCCAGCAGCGACAGGGGGCGCGGAGATACGCAGTATTTT. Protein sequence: CASSDRGRGDTQYF.

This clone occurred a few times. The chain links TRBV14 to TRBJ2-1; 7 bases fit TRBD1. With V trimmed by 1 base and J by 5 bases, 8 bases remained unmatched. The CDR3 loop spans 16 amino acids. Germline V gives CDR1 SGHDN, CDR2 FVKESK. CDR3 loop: CASSQGPRGSHNEQFF. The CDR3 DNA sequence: TGTGCCAGCAGCCAAGGACCCAGGGGGTCCCACAATGAGCAGTTCTTC.

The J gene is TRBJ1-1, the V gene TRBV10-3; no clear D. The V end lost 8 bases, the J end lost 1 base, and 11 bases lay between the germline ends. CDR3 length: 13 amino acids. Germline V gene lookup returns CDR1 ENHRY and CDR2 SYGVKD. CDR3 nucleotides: TGTGCCATCGTCTCGTCAGGGAACACTGAAGCTTTCTTT. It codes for CAIVSSGNTEAFF.

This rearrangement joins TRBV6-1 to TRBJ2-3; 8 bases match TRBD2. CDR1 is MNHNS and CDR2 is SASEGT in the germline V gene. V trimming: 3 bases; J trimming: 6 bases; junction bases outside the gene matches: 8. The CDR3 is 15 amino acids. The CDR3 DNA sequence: TGTGCCAGCAGTGATATGGCGGGAGGTCCCGATACGCAGTATTTT. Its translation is CASSDMAGGPDTQYF.

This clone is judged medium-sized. The CDR3 sequence is CASSDSPYSTDTQYF. CDR3 DNA sequence: TGTGCCAGCAGTGACTCGCCCTACAGCACAGATACGCAGTATTTT. The rearrangement joins TRBV6-4 to TRBJ2-3; D gene unclear. Trimming took off 0 bases at V and 0 bases at J, with 7 bases between the two ends. The germline gives CDR1 MRHNA, CDR2 SNTAGT. The CDR3 is 15 residues long.

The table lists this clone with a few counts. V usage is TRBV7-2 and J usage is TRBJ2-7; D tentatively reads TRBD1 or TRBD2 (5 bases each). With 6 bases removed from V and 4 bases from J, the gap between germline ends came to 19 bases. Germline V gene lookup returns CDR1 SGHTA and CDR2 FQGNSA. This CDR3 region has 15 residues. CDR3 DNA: TGTGCCAGCAGGAGGGACCTCAACCCCGGGTACGAGCAGTACTTC. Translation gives CASRRDLNPGYEQYF.

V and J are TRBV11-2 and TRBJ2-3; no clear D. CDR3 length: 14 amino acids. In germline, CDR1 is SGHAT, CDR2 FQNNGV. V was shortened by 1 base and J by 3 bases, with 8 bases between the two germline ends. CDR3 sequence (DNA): TGTGCCAGCAGCTTAGGTCGAGCGACAGATACGCAGTATTTT. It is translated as CASSLGRATDTQYF.

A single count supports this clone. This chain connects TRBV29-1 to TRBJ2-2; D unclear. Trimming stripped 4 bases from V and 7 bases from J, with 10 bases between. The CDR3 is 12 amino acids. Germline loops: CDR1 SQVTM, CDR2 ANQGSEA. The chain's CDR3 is CSVGENGGELFF. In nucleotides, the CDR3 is TGCAGCGTTGGAGAAAATGGCGGGGAGCTGTTTTTT.

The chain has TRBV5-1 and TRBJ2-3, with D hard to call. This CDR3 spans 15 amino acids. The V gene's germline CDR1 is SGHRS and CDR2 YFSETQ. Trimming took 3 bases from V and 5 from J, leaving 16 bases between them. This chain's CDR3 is CASSSTPTSLDTQYF. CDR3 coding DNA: TGCGCCAGCAGCTCGACCCCAACGAGTTTAGATACGCAGTATTTT.

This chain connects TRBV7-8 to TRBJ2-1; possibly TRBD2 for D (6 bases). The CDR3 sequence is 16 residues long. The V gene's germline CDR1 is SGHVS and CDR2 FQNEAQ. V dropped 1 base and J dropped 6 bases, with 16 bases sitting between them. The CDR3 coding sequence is TGTGCCAGCAGCTTAGGGCCGGGAATGGGGGGCAATGAGCAGTTCTTC. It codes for CASSLGPGMGGNEQFF.

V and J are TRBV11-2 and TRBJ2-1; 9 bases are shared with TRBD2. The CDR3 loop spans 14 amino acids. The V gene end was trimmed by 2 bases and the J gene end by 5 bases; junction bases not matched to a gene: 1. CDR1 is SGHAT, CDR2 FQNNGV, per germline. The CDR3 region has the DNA TGTGCCAGCAGCTTACTAGCGGGACACAATGAGCAGTTCTTC. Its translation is CASSLLAGHNEQFF. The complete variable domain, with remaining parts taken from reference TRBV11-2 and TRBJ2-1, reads EAGVAQSPRYKIIEKRQSVAFWCNPISGHATLYWYQQILGQGPKLLIQFQNNGVVDDSQLPKDRFSAERLKGVDSTLKIQPAKLEDSAVYLCASSLLAGHNEQFFGPGTRLTVL.

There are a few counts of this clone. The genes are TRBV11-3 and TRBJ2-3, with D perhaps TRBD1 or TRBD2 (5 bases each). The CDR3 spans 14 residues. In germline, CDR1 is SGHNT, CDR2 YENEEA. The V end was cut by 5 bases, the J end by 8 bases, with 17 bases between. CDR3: CASSHRDQALTQYF. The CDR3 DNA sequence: TGTGCCAGCAGCCACCGGGACCAAGCCCTTACGCAGTATTTT.

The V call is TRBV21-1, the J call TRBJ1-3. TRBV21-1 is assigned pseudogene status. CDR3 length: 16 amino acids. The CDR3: CASSPGRVDSGNTIYF. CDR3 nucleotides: TGTGCCAGCAGCCCGGGGAGGGTCGACTCTGGAAACACCATATATTTT.

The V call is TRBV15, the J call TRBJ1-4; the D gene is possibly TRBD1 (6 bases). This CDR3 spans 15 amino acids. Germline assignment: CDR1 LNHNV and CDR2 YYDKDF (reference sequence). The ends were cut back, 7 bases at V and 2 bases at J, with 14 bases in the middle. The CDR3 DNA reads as TGTGCCACCACCGACTTGGGGGGCACTAATGAAAAACTGTTTTTT. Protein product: CATTDLGGTNEKLFF.

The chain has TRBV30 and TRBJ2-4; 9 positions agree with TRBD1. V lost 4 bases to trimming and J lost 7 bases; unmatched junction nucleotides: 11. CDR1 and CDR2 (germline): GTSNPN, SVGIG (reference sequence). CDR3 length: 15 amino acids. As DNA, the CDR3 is TGTGCCTGGACCCGGCCGGGACAGGGAATCAACATTCAGTACTTC. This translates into CAWTRPGQGINIQYF.

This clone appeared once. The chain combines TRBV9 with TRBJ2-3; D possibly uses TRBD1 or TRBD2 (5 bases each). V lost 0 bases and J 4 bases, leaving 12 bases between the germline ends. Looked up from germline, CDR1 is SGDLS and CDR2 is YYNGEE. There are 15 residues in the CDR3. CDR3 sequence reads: CASSVGGRTADTQYF. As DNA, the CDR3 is TGTGCCAGCAGCGTAGGGGGGAGAACGGCAGATACGCAGTATTTT.

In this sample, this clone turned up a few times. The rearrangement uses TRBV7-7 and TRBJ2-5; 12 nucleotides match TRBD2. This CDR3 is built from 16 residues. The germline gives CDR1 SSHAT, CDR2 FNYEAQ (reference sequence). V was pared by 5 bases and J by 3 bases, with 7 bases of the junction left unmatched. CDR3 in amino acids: CASSLRLAGVEETQYF. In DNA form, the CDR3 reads TGTGCCAGCAGCCTTCGACTAGCGGGAGTCGAAGAGACCCAGTACTTC.

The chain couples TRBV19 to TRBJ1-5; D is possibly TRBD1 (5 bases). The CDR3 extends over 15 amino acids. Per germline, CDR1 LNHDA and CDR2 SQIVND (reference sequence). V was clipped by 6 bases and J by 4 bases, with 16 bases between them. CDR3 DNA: TGTGCCAGTAGCACTTTGGGGGGAGGTAATCAGCCCCAGCATTTT. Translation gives CASSTLGGGNQPQHF.

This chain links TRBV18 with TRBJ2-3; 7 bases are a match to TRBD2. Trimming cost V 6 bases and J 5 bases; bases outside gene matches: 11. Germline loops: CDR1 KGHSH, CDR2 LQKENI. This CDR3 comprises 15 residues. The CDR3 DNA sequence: TGTGCCAGCTCCCCAATGGGCGGGAGAGTAGATACGCAGTATTTT. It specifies CASSPMGGRVDTQYF.

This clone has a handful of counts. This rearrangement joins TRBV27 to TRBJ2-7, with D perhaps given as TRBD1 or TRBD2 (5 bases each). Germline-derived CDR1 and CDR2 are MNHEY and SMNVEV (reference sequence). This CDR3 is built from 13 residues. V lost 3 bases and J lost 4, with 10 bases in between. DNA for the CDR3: TGTGCCAGCAGTTTGGTGTGGGGGTACGAGCAGTACTTC. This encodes CASSLVWGYEQYF.

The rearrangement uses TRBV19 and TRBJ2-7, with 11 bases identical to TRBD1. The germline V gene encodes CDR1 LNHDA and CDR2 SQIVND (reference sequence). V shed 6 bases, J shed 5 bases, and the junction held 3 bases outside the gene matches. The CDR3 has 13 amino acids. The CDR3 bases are TGTGCCAGTAGCGGACAGGGGGCCCACGAGCAGTACTTC. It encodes CASSGQGAHEQYF.

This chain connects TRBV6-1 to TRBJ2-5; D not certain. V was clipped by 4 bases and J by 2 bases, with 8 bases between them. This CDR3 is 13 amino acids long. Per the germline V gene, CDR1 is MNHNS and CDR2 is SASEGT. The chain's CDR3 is CASSAMGQETQYF. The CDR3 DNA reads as TGTGCCAGCAGTGCCATGGGTCAAGAGACCCAGTACTTC.

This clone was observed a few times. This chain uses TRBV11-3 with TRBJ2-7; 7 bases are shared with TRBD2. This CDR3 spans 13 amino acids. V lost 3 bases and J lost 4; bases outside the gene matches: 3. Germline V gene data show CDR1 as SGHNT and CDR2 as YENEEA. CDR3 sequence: CASSFGGSYEQYF. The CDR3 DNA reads TGTGCCAGCAGCTTCGGCGGGAGTTACGAGCAGTACTTC.

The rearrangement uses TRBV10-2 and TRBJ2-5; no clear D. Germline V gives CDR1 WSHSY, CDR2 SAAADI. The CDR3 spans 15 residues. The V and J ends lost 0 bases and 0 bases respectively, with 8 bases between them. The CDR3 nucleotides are TGCGCCAGCAGTGAGTCGCTCGGATACCAAGAGACCCAGTACTTC. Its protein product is CASSESLGYQETQYF.